This T cell receptor (beta chain) was identified during a study of early T cells in non-severe SARS-CoV-2 infection. The germline V and J ends were trimmed by 2 bases and 2 bases, with 8 bases remaining between them. The germline V gene encodes CDR1 SGHTA and CDR2 FQGNSA. The length of the CDR3 is 14 residues. Attachment of unique molecular identifiers was made to individual cDNA molecules. TCRdb re-called the 5' RACE reads with MiXCR, one entry per CDR3 protein. Of about 42,000 distinct CDR3 sequences listed, roughly 6% are singletons. The chain is built from TRBV7-2 and TRBJ2-3; D gene uncertain. This receptor was obtained from an adult who was a healthcare worker with PCR-confirmed SARS-CoV-2 infection or an uninfected control (not recorded which). Sequencing was performed on whole blood, taken at baseline. CDR3 amino acids: CASSLRHVTDTQYF. In DNA form, the CDR3 reads TGTGCCAGCAGCTTACGTCATGTCACAGATACGCAGTATTTT. Full variable domain (outside the CDR3, taken from reference TRBV7-2 and TRBJ2-3): GAGVSQSPSNKVTEKGKDVELRCDPISGHTALYWYRQSLGQGLEFLIYFQGNSAPDKSGLPSDRFSAERTGGSVSTLTIQRTQQEDSAVYLCASSLRHVTDTQYFGPGTRLTVL.